This TCR beta chain was profiled in a study of post-analysis software for immune sequencing data. Study results and caveats: Higher frequency in patients than in controls was seen for about five TRBV segments, with TRBV5-6, TRBV5-1 and TRBV20-1 among them. Relative to controls, patients with multiple sclerosis showed significantly lower normalized Chao1 diversity.

V lost 0 bases to trimming and J lost 6 bases, with 16 bases between them. CDR1 is LGHDT and CDR2 is YNNKEL in the germline V gene (reference sequence). This CDR3 has 16 residues. Carried by the TCR beta cDNA libraries were unique molecular identifiers. TCRdb processed the PCR reads anew with MiXCR; each CDR3 protein has one entry. The sample holds 600,000 to 750,000 distinct CDR3 sequences, around 60% seen once. To note about this clonotype: Antigen specificity is unknown.

This chain links TRBV3-1 with TRBJ2-3; the D gene is possibly TRBD1 (6 bases). Source material: blood. This TCR was sampled from a girl aged 2-15 years with multiple sclerosis. In DNA form, the CDR3 reads TGTGCCAGCAGCCAAGATCTGAACAGGGTGGGGGATACGCAGTATTTT. Amino acid sequence: CASSQDLNRVGDTQYF.